Following are 21 T cell receptor beta chains from one sample sequenced in a study of glioma-infiltrating T cells. TCR alpha and beta CDR3 regions were amplified from RNA using iRepertoire nested multiplex PCR. TCRdb re-called the multiplex PCR reads through MiXCR, storing one row per CDR3 protein. The sample lists around 350,000 distinct CDR3 sequences, around 38% occurring once. Sequenced sample: glioma tissue, nonneoplastic brain tissue, or PBMCs (not recorded which). These receptors all stem from a human donor with low-grade glioma or glioblastoma, undergoing nonglioma brain surgery, or in good health (not recorded which).

This clonotype was recorded at least ten times. This chain joins TRBV28 and TRBJ2-7; TRBD1 agrees at 7 bases. The CDR3 runs 13 residues. Germline lookup yields CDR1 MDHEN and CDR2 SYDVKM. V was clipped by 2 bases and J by 2 bases; unmatched bases: 0. Here the CDR3 DNA reads TGTGCCAGCAGTTTAACAGGGGCCTACGAGCAGTACTTC. Translated: CASSLTGAYEQYF.

The rearrangement links TRBV7-8 to TRBJ2-1, with TRBD2 identical over 8 bases. This CDR3 has 15 amino acids. The V and J ends lost 3 bases and 8 bases, in that order; junction bases with no gene match: 9. The V gene's germline CDR1 is SGHVS and CDR2 FQNEAQ. The CDR3: CASSFSGNHFDEQFF. In DNA, the CDR3 is TGTGCCAGCAGCTTTAGCGGGAACCATTTCGATGAGCAGTTCTTC.

Many counts were recorded for this clonotype. The chain couples TRBV27 to TRBJ2-7, with a tentative D call TRBD1 (6 bases). Germline V gene lookup returns CDR1 MNHEY and CDR2 SMNVEV (reference sequence). Trimming took off 0 bases at V and 0 bases at J, with 21 bases between the two ends. The CDR3 is 19 amino acids. CDR3 DNA: TGTGCCAGCAGTTTATCCGGTGGGGGCTTGTTGGCGGACTCCTACGAGCAGTACTTC. Protein sequence: CASSLSGGGLLADSYEQYF.

The chain carries TRBV11-1 and TRBJ1-2; possibly TRBD1 for D (6 bases). Germline V lookup: CDR1 SGHAT, CDR2 FQDESV (reference sequence). V was clipped by 5 bases and J by 6 bases, with 16 bases between them. The CDR3 totals 14 residues. The chain's CDR3 is CASSTRTALNGYTF. Written as DNA, the CDR3 is TGTGCCAGCAGCACACGGACAGCTTTGAATGGCTACACCTTC.

In its sample, this clonotype was seen many times. CDR3 protein: CASSFPNRGPRSDTQYF. The CDR3, as DNA: TGTGCCAGCAGTTTCCCCAACAGGGGGCCTCGGTCAGATACGCAGTATTTT. The chain couples TRBV28 to TRBJ2-3, with 9 bases matching TRBD1. CDR1 is MDHEN, CDR2 SYDVKM, per germline. CDR3 length: 17 residues. With 3 bases clipped from V and 4 bases from J, the junction kept 11 bases outside the gene matches.

This clonotype has just a few counts. The chain combines TRBV28 with TRBJ2-7; D may be TRBD1 (5 bases). The CDR3 has 15 residues. The germline CDR1 and CDR2 sequences are MDHEN and SYDVKM. V was shortened by 6 bases and J by 3 bases, with 18 bases between the two germline ends. The CDR3: CASSLNAGFDYEQYF. CDR3 sequence (DNA): TGTGCCAGCAGCCTCAACGCAGGGTTCGACTACGAGCAGTACTTC.

This clonotype was counted at least ten times. The V call is TRBV4-3, the J call TRBJ2-3; D may be TRBD2 (6 bases). Trimming shortened V by 3 bases and J by 2 bases, and 12 bases separated the two germline ends. This CDR3 spans 15 amino acids. Germline CDR1 is LGHNA and CDR2 is YSLEER. This chain's CDR3 is CASSQDRGSTDTQYF. The CDR3 region has the DNA TGCGCCAGCAGCCAGGACCGGGGGTCCACAGATACGCAGTATTTT.

This chain links TRBV19 with TRBJ2-1; D perhaps matches TRBD1 (6 bases). The CDR3 runs 13 residues. V shed 3 bases and J shed 8 bases, with 11 bases lying between them. In germline, CDR1 is LNHDA, CDR2 SQIVND (reference sequence). The CDR3 protein is CASSIGQTDEQFF. The CDR3 coding sequence is TGTGCCAGTAGTATCGGACAGACCGATGAGCAGTTCTTC.

This clonotype was counted between two and nine times. CDR3 sequence: CASSRDSTDQPQHF. The CDR3 nucleotides are TGTGCCAGCAGCCGGGACAGCACAGATCAGCCCCAGCATTTT. V and J are TRBV7-2 and TRBJ1-5, with 7 bases matching TRBD1. Germline CDR1 SGHTA, CDR2 FQGNSA. V shed 5 bases, J shed 5 bases, and the junction held 6 bases outside the gene matches. The CDR3 consists of 14 residues.

The chain employs TRBV24-1 and TRBJ2-3; D not resolved. Germline CDR1 and CDR2: KGHDR and SFDVKD. The CDR3 runs 12 residues. With 5 bases removed from V and 4 bases from J, the gap between germline ends came to 6 bases. The chain's CDR3 is CATSASSDTQYF. As DNA, the CDR3 is TGTGCCACCAGTGCCTCCTCAGATACGCAGTATTTT.

This chain links TRBV14 with TRBJ1-6; tentatively, D is TRBD1 (6 bases). The CDR3 loop spans 16 amino acids. Germline values: CDR1 SGHDN, CDR2 FVKESK. The ends were cut back, 1 base at V and 12 bases at J, with 19 bases in the middle. This CDR3 reads CASSQVSAGAWVPLHF. CDR3 nucleotide sequence: TGTGCCAGCAGCCAAGTCTCCGCAGGGGCCTGGGTACCCCTCCACTTT.

About this clonotype: No conserved phenylalanine or tryptophan ends this CDR3, so it is likely a read error. The chain links TRBV4-3 to TRBJ2-5, with D perhaps matching TRBD2 (5 bases). The germline gives CDR1 LGHNA, CDR2 YSLEER. V lost 0 bases, J lost 3 bases, and 14 bases lay in between. This CDR3 has 16 amino acids. In nucleotides, the CDR3 is TGCGCCAGCAGCCAAGATATTTGGCTAGCCGAAGAGACCCAGTACTTA. It yields the protein CASSQDIWLAEETQYL.

This chain links TRBV7-2 with TRBJ2-7, with TRBD1 matching 8 bases. Germline V gene lookup returns CDR1 SGHTA and CDR2 FQGNSA. The CDR3 has 14 residues. V lost 5 bases and J lost 4; bases outside the gene matches: 7. The CDR3 is CASSGRTGRYEQYF. CDR3 nucleotides: TGTGCCAGCAGCGGCAGGACAGGGAGATACGAGCAGTACTTC.

The chain employs TRBV7-2 and TRBJ2-1, with 8 positions matching TRBD1. Germline V gives CDR1 SGHTA, CDR2 FQGNSA. The CDR3 covers 15 residues. J gave up 4 bases and V 5 bases, and 7 bases lay outside the gene matches. The CDR3 sequence is CASSQGTGSYNEQFF. CDR3 bases: TGTGCCAGCAGCCAAGGGACAGGATCGTACAATGAGCAGTTCTTC.

This clonotype has just a few counts. The chain uses TRBV2 and TRBJ1-2; 8 bases are shared with TRBD1. The germline V gene encodes CDR1 SNHLY and CDR2 FYNNEI. The CDR3 contains 14 residues. Unmatched junction bases numbered 6, after V lost 6 bases and J lost 3 bases. For the CDR3, the DNA is TGTGCCAGCAGCGAATACAGGGGGGACTATGGCTACACCTTC. This codes for CASSEYRGDYGYTF.

The chain links TRBV19 to TRBJ1-5; D not certain. The germline V gene has CDR1 LNHDA and CDR2 SQIVND (reference sequence). V was clipped by 1 base and J by 7 bases, with 11 bases between them. CDR3 size: 14 residues. CDR3 sequence (DNA): TGTGCCAGTAGTATAGGGAGGGCCGGGCAGCCCCAGCATTTT. Protein product: CASSIGRAGQPQHF.

This clonotype was seen once. Given a much more abundant clone one base away, this may be a read error. The rearrangement joins TRBV27 to TRBJ2-7; TRBD2 matches 8 bases. This CDR3 is built from 18 residues. V shed 2 bases and J 7 bases; nucleotides not matched to a gene: 19. From germline, CDR1 is MNHEY and CDR2 SMNVEV (reference sequence). CDR3 nucleotides: TGTGCCAGCAGTTTAAGGTTTCGGGAGGGGGGACTTTACAATGAGCAGTACTTC. Translation gives CASSLRFREGGLYNEQYF.

A few counts support this clonotype. The V gene is TRBV2, the J gene TRBJ2-7, with 10 bases lining up with TRBD2. The V gene end was trimmed by 4 bases and the J gene end by 3 bases; junction bases not matched to a gene: 6. From germline, CDR1 is SNHLY and CDR2 FYNNEI. This CDR3 spans 15 amino acids. CDR3 sequence reads: CASSGRLAGNYEQYF. CDR3 coding DNA: TGTGCCAGCAGTGGAAGACTAGCGGGCAACTACGAGCAGTACTTC.

J is TRBJ2-1 and V is TRBV2, with TRBD2 as a possible D gene (5 bases). Germline values: CDR1 SNHLY, CDR2 FYNNEI. V lost 6 bases and J 0 bases, leaving 12 bases between the germline ends. The CDR3 consists of 15 residues. CDR3 loop: CASSSTRPSYNEQFF. The CDR3 nucleotides read TGTGCCAGCAGCTCCACTAGGCCCTCCTACAATGAGCAGTTCTTC.

The table lists this clonotype with a few counts. The chain uses TRBV15 and TRBJ2-3; 9 bases match TRBD2. Germline trimming cut 0 bases from V and 6 bases from J; bases unmatched to any gene: 7. Germline loops: CDR1 LNHNV, CDR2 YYDKDF (reference sequence). The CDR3 is 16 amino acids. The CDR3 is CATSRDLSGSMDTQYF. The CDR3 DNA follows: TGTGCCACCAGCAGAGACCTTAGCGGGAGTATGGATACGCAGTATTTT.

Points on this clonotype: This clone may be a read error of a much larger clone one base away. Because the CDR3 is missing its conserved closing phenylalanine or tryptophan, this is likely a read error. This rearrangement joins TRBV28 to TRBJ1-5; TRBD1 matches 11 bases. V shed 6 bases and J 4 bases; nucleotides not matched to a gene: 5. The CDR3 is 15 amino acids. Looked up from germline, CDR1 is MDHEN and CDR2 is SYDVKM. CDR3 in DNA: TGTGCCAGCAGGCACGGGACAGGGGGAAATCAGCCCCAGCATCTT. Its translation is CASRHGTGGNQPQHL.